Below are 29 T cell receptor beta chains sequenced from a single sample in a study of beta chain features in type 1 diabetes. Their cognate antigens are unknown. Sequenced material consisted of expressed TCRB transcripts (all of the isolated RNA was reverse transcribed). Data came from immunoSEQ multiplex PCR; TCRdb stores just in-frame clones and leaves some out. This table has about 400,000 clones, approximately 12% appearing once. Study-wide findings and caveats: In every one of the four CD4+ subsets, TCRB CDR3s were moderately but significantly shorter in Type 1 diabetes patients.

The sequenced sample consisted of naive CD4+ T cells from blood. The receptor set was obtained from a woman aged 18-35 years with type 1 diabetes.

As DNA, the CDR3 is TGTGCCAGCAGCCAACGGTCCCTCCCCTACGAGCAGTACTTC. Translating it yields CASSQRSLPYEQYF. The gene calls are TRBV4-2 and TRBJ2-7, with D unclear. There are 14 residues in the CDR3. Germline V CDR1 and CDR2: LGHNA, YNFKEQ. The V end lost 2 bases, the J end lost 2 bases, and 10 bases lay between the germline ends.

The chain uses TRBV9 and TRBJ1-3; 7 nucleotides line up with TRBD1. The V and J ends lost 1 base and 7 bases, in that order; junction bases with no gene match: 8. The CDR3 extends over 15 amino acids. Germline V gene sequence: CDR1 SGDLS, CDR2 YYNGEE. CDR3 nucleotide sequence: TGTGCCAGCAGCGTACAGGGGGGTTTAGGGAACACCATATATTTT. Translated, it gives CASSVQGGLGNTIYF. The whole variable domain, filled in from reference TRBV9 and TRBJ1-3, reads DSGVTQTPKHLITATGQRVTLRCSPRSGDLSVYWYQQSLDQGLQFLIQYYNGEERAKGNILERFSAQQFPDLHSELNLSSLELGDSALYFCASSVQGGLGNTIYFGEGSWLTVV.

This clone appeared a few times. The chain links TRBV25-1 to TRBJ2-1; 12 bases match TRBD2. In germline, CDR1 is MGHDK, CDR2 SYGVNS. The ends lost 11 bases at V and 7 bases at J; junction bases unmatched: 12. The CDR3 is 15 amino acids. The CDR3 nucleotides are TGTGCCGGGTTTGGAACTAGCGGGAGGAGGAATGAGCAGTTCTTC. Amino acid sequence: CAGFGTSGRRNEQFF.

In this sample, this clone turned up a few times. The chain is built from TRBV30 and TRBJ1-5; possible D gene TRBD1, 5 bases. V lost 6 bases and J 9 bases, leaving 24 bases between the germline ends. This CDR3 is built from 15 residues. Germline CDR1 GTSNPN, CDR2 SVGIG (reference sequence). CDR3 amino acids: CACGPGTPSQGPQHF. CDR3 nucleotides: TGTGCCTGCGGCCCCGGGACTCCCTCCCAAGGGCCCCAGCATTTT. The full variable domain, in which reference TRBV30 and TRBJ1-5 provide the parts outside the CDR3, is SQTIHQWPATLVQPVGSPLSLECTVEGTSNPNLYWYRQAAGRGLQLLFYSVGIGQISSEVPQNLSASRPQDRQFILSSKKLLLSDSGFYLCACGPGTPSQGPQHFGDGTRLSIL.

This clone was detected a few times. V gene TRBV7-9 combines with J gene TRBJ1-2; 9 bases are shared with TRBD1. Looked up from germline, CDR1 is SEHNR and CDR2 is FQNEAQ (reference sequence). CDR3 size: 12 residues. V lost 5 bases to trimming and J lost 8 bases; unmatched junction nucleotides: 3. The CDR3 here is CASSRTGVGYTF. CDR3 DNA sequence: TGTGCCAGCAGCCGGACAGGGGTCGGCTACACCTTC.

The chain is built from TRBV9 and TRBJ2-1, with D possibly TRBD2 on 5 matching bases. Germline-derived CDR1 and CDR2 are SGDLS and YYNGEE. Trimming cost V 0 bases and J 9 bases, with 16 bases left between them. This CDR3 spans 15 amino acids. CDR3 sequence: CASSVASRGSGEQFF. DNA for the CDR3: TGTGCCAGCAGCGTAGCGTCCCGGGGAAGTGGTGAGCAGTTCTTC. Supplemented by reference TRBV9 and TRBJ2-1, the full variable domain reads DSGVTQTPKHLITATGQRVTLRCSPRSGDLSVYWYQQSLDQGLQFLIQYYNGEERAKGNILERFSAQQFPDLHSELNLSSLELGDSALYFCASSVASRGSGEQFFGPGTRLTVL.

The V call is TRBV6-6, the J call TRBJ2-3; 12 bases line up with TRBD2. The V gene end was trimmed by 5 bases and the J gene end by 5 bases; junction bases not matched to a gene: 8. Germline loops: CDR1 MNHNY, CDR2 SVGAGI (reference sequence). CDR3 length: 16 amino acids. Written as DNA, the CDR3 is TGTGCCAGCAGTAAACGGACTAGCGGGGAGGGAGATACGCAGTATTTT. Residues: CASSKRTSGEGDTQYF.

V usage is TRBV7-2 and J usage is TRBJ2-7, with 11 nucleotides matching TRBD2. This CDR3 comprises 13 residues. The germline V gene encodes CDR1 SGHTA and CDR2 FQGNSA. V lost 5 bases and J lost 11; bases outside the gene matches: 8. CDR3 residues: CASSPSVTSGEYF. The CDR3 DNA reads TGTGCCAGCAGCCCATCAGTGACTAGCGGGGAGTACTTC.

This clone appeared a few times. The chain uses TRBV29-1 and TRBJ2-7, with a tentative D call TRBD1 (6 bases). Germline assignment: CDR1 SQVTM and CDR2 ANQGSEA. The CDR3 sequence is 13 residues long. Trimming cost V 5 bases and J 2 bases, with 13 bases left between them. The CDR3 coding sequence is TGCAGCGTTCAAGGGACACTGGCCTACGAGCAGTACTTC. Translation: CSVQGTLAYEQYF.

The chain employs TRBV14 and TRBJ1-1, with TRBD1 matching over 8 bases. Germline loops: CDR1 SGHDN, CDR2 FVKESK. With V trimmed by 0 bases and J by 0 bases, 6 bases remained unmatched. This CDR3 comprises 17 residues. CDR3 DNA: TGTGCCAGCAGCCAAGATGGACAGGGAAGGGTGAACACTGAAGCTTTCTTT. Residues: CASSQDGQGRVNTEAFF.

The J gene is TRBJ1-6, the V gene TRBV2, with no clear D. CDR3 size: 16 residues. V gave up 0 bases and J gave up 4 bases, with 10 bases separating them. Germline CDR1 reads SNHLY; CDR2 reads FYNNEI. The CDR3 spells CASSEARAGYNSPLHF. The DNA of the CDR3 is TGTGCCAGCAGTGAAGCGCGGGCAGGTTATAATTCACCCCTCCACTTT.

A few counts support this clone. Likely a read error: the CDR3 ends without its conserved phenylalanine or tryptophan. The limits of the CDR3 on the DNA are not certain, so only TCRdb's listed CDR3 is given. This chain uses TRBV21-1 with TRBJ1-6; TRBD1 was called by the table and not checked on the DNA. TRBV21-1 corresponds to a pseudogene. The CDR3 spans 13 residues, counting both ends. CDR3 amino acids: CASSKDPQGQGFA.

The V and J genes are TRBV7-3 and TRBJ1-1, with TRBD1 as a possible D gene (5 bases). Trimming removed 1 base at V and 6 bases at J, with 6 bases between. This CDR3 region has 12 residues. Germline CDR1 SGHTA, CDR2 FQGTGA. The CDR3 is CASSLRGAEAFF. The CDR3 nucleotides read TGTGCCAGCAGCTTAAGGGGGGCTGAAGCTTTCTTT.

The chain links TRBV9 to TRBJ1-1; D possibly corresponds to TRBD1 (5 bases). V lost 4 bases to trimming and J lost 6 bases, with 16 bases between them. Germline lookup yields CDR1 SGDLS and CDR2 YYNGEE. The CDR3 contains 14 residues. DNA for the CDR3: TGTGCCAGCAGCCCCCGTACAGGTTTTCCTGAAGCTTTCTTT. This gives the protein CASSPRTGFPEAFF.

V gene TRBV6-5 combines with J gene TRBJ2-7, with D perhaps TRBD1 (6 bases). Trimming removed 6 bases at V and 5 bases at J, with 17 bases between. The CDR3 spans 14 residues. Germline CDR1 and CDR2: MNHEY and SVGAGI. The CDR3 is CASRGLTGVDEQYF. CDR3 bases: TGTGCCAGCAGGGGCCTGACAGGAGTGGACGAGCAGTACTTC.

This clone has more than one count but fewer than ten. The chain joins TRBV5-1 to TRBJ2-7; a possible D gene is TRBD1 (6 bases). Between the trimmed V and J ends, which lost 2 bases and 6 bases, there was a span of 9 bases. From germline, CDR1 is SGHRS and CDR2 YFSETQ. CDR3 size: 12 residues. Here the CDR3 DNA reads TGCGCCAGCAGCTTTCAGGGGCTCGAGCAGTACTTC. Translated: CASSFQGLEQYF.

The V and J genes are TRBV30 and TRBJ1-5, with TRBD1 matching 8 bases. Trimming took 2 bases from V and 8 from J; bases not matched to a gene: 5. CDR3 length: 13 amino acids. The germline CDR1 and CDR2 sequences are GTSNPN and SVGIG (reference sequence). The CDR3 DNA reads TGTGCCTGGAGTACAGGGGGGCTTAAGCCCCAGCATTTT. As protein: CAWSTGGLKPQHF. The full variable domain, rest sourced from reference TRBV30 and TRBJ1-5, is SQTIHQWPATLVQPVGSPLSLECTVEGTSNPNLYWYRQAAGRGLQLLFYSVGIGQISSEVPQNLSASRPQDRQFILSSKKLLLSDSGFYLCAWSTGGLKPQHFGDGTRLSIL.

The chain carries TRBV15 and TRBJ2-1; D is ambiguous. There are 15 residues in the CDR3. Germline V gene lookup returns CDR1 LNHNV and CDR2 YYDKDF (reference sequence). Trimming left V 2 bases short and J 3 bases short, with 11 bases between. The CDR3 protein is CATSRPSDLYNEQFF. The CDR3, as DNA: TGTGCCACCAGCAGACCCAGCGACCTCTACAATGAGCAGTTCTTC. The full variable domain, completed using reference TRBV15 and TRBJ2-1, is DAMVIQNPRYQVTQFGKPVTLSCSQTLNHNVMYWYQQKSSQAPKLLFHYYDKDFNNEADTPDNFQSRRPNTSFCFLDIRSPGLGDTAMYLCATSRPSDLYNEQFFGPGTRLTVL.

The gene calls are TRBV5-1 and TRBJ2-6, with D perhaps matching TRBD1 (5 bases). The CDR3 contains 15 residues. V lost 0 bases, J lost 4 bases, and 8 bases lay in between. Germline V CDR1 and CDR2: SGHRS, YFSETQ. CDR3 bases: TGCGCCAGCAGCTTGGAAGGGGTCGGGGCCAACGTCCTGACTTTC. This encodes CASSLEGVGANVLTF. The full variable domain, its missing parts supplied by reference TRBV5-1 and TRBJ2-6, is KAGVTQTPRYLIKTRGQQVTLSCSPISGHRSVSWYQQTPGQGLQFLFEYFSETQRNKGNFPGRFSGRQFSNSRSEMNVSTLELGDSALYLCASSLEGVGANVLTFGAGSRLTVL.

This clone was seen a few times. This CDR3 is CASSSQGGRYGYTF. The CDR3 region has the DNA TGTGCCAGCAGTAGTCAGGGGGGCCGGTATGGCTACACCTTC. This rearrangement joins TRBV6-6 to TRBJ1-2; 7 bases align to TRBD1. Germline loops: CDR1 MNHNY, CDR2 SVGAGI (reference sequence). With V trimmed by 5 bases and J by 5 bases, 8 bases remained unmatched. The CDR3 is 14 amino acids.

This clone was detected only a few times. The chain recombines TRBV28 with TRBJ2-1; possible D gene TRBD2, 5 bases. The V gene's germline CDR1 is MDHEN and CDR2 SYDVKM. The CDR3 has 15 amino acids. V dropped 2 bases and J dropped 7 bases, with 15 bases sitting between them. For the CDR3, the DNA is TGTGCCAGCAGTTTACGGGGATCCCTCGGGAATGAGCAGTTCTTC. Amino acids: CASSLRGSLGNEQFF.

V usage is TRBV25-1 and J usage is TRBJ1-2, with a possible D match to TRBD1 (5 bases). The CDR3 has 12 residues. Germline V gene data show CDR1 as MGHDK and CDR2 as SYGVNS. V shed 3 bases and J shed 5 bases, with 7 bases lying between them. CDR3: CASSDAGYGYTF. CDR3 bases: TGTGCCAGCAGTGATGCAGGGTATGGCTACACCTTC.

This clone was seen a handful of times. V is TRBV10-3 and J is TRBJ2-3, with D hard to call. V was trimmed by 4 bases and J by 0 bases, leaving 5 bases between them. The CDR3 runs to 13 residues. The germline gives CDR1 ENHRY, CDR2 SYGVKD. The CDR3 bases are TGTGCCATCAGTGGTACTAGCACAGATACGCAGTATTTT. Protein sequence: CAISGTSTDTQYF.

This clone was seen more than once but under ten times. Other DNA sequences of this sample code for an identical CDR3. The V and J genes are TRBV20-1 and TRBJ1-1; no definite D call. Germline values: CDR1 DFQATT, CDR2 SNEGSKA (reference sequence). The CDR3 is 11 residues long. The V gene lost 6 bases and the J gene lost 1 base, with 6 bases spanning the gap. CDR3 sequence: CSAPENTEAFF. CDR3 DNA: TGCAGTGCGCCAGAGAACACTGAAGCTTTCTTT.

The chain has TRBV13 and TRBJ2-5; 10 bases agree with TRBD2. J was trimmed by 1 base and V by 5 bases; bases with no gene match: 10. CDR1 PRHDT and CDR2 FYEKMQ come from the germline V gene (reference sequence). CDR3 length: 17 amino acids. CDR3 nucleotide sequence: TGTGCCAGCAGCAACCGACCTAGCGGGGGACTCCAAGAGACCCAGTACTTC. This gives the protein CASSNRPSGGLQETQYF.

The chain joins TRBV7-9 to TRBJ2-2, with 7 bases aligning to TRBD2. Germline trimming cut 4 bases from V and 4 bases from J; bases unmatched to any gene: 0. There are 13 residues in the CDR3. Germline V gene lookup returns CDR1 SEHNR and CDR2 FQNEAQ (reference sequence). The DNA of the CDR3 is TGTGCCAGCAGCTCTAGCGGCACCGGGGAGCTGTTTTTT. Encoded protein: CASSSSGTGELFF.

The chain employs TRBV5-6 and TRBJ2-7, with 7 bases that match TRBD2. With 2 bases clipped from V and 0 bases from J, the junction kept 2 bases outside the gene matches. The CDR3 runs 14 residues. Germline CDR1 reads SGHDT; CDR2 reads YYEEEE. The CDR3 spells CASSFGGYSYEQYF. Here the CDR3 DNA reads TGTGCCAGCAGCTTCGGGGGGTACTCCTACGAGCAGTACTTC.

The chain has TRBV29-1 and TRBJ2-1; TRBD1 is a possible D gene (6 bases). V was trimmed by 6 bases and J by 10 bases, leaving 19 bases between them. Germline assignment: CDR1 SQVTM and CDR2 ANQGSEA. The CDR3 spans 13 residues. The CDR3: CSVNRDAKGEQFF. Written as DNA, the CDR3 is TGCAGCGTAAACAGGGACGCGAAGGGGGAGCAGTTCTTC.

The chain carries TRBV7-2 and TRBJ2-7; D is perhaps TRBD2 (5 bases). The CDR3 runs to 13 residues. V lost 8 bases, J lost 5 bases, and 16 bases lay in between. Germline CDR1 SGHTA, CDR2 FQGNSA. This CDR3 reads CASRAEVAHEQYF. The CDR3 DNA follows: TGTGCCAGCCGCGCGGAGGTAGCCCACGAGCAGTACTTC.